This T cell receptor beta chain is drawn from a study of blood T cell repertoires in COVID-19. At the level of the study: Material from acute and convalescent COVID-19 was sourced from the United States, Italy and Spain.

TCRdb keeps only in-frame clones here, not all; method: immunoSEQ multiplex PCR. The sample shows around 150,000 clones, 75% to 90% of them seen only once. The CDR3 contains 14 residues. Germline CDR1 is SGDLS and CDR2 is YYNGEE. V gave up 4 bases and J gave up 11 bases, with 21 bases separating them. V and J are TRBV9 and TRBJ1-1, with D unresolved. The source material was peripheral blood. The TCR sequence derives from a man in his 60s with active or convalescent COVID-19. Written as DNA, the CDR3 is TGTGCCAGCAGCCCAGGAGGAGTGGGCAGTCGGGCTTTCTTT. This encodes CASSPGGVGSRAFF.